This T cell receptor beta chain emerged from a study of blood T cell repertoires in COVID-19. Study context: Sites in the United States, Italy and Spain provided acute and convalescent COVID-19 samples. PBMCs, B-cell-depleted T cells, or T cells provided the cDNA or gDNA that made up the material.

Germline V gene lookup returns CDR1 LGHNA and CDR2 YNFKEQ. This CDR3 comprises 12 residues. V was shortened by 4 bases and J by 3 bases, with 6 bases between the two germline ends. Original analysis: Nucleated cell number was recorded as an estimate derived from reference gene primer amplification. TCRdb's table, derived via immunoSEQ multiplex PCR, lists solely in-frame clones and lacks some. V and J calls and clone size are as listed in that table; D and trimming were resolved from the DNA. Here the sample spans some 120,000 clones, approximately 80% being singletons. V usage is TRBV4-2 and J usage is TRBJ1-2; the D is unclear. The sequencing sample was made of peripheral blood. The sequence came from a woman aged 55-70 years with acute or convalescent COVID-19. CDR3 DNA: TGTGCCAGCAGCCCCGGGGACTATGGCTACACCTTC. Encoded protein: CASSPGDYGYTF.